This TCR beta chain originates from a study of response to subunit inactivated influenza vaccine. This CDR3 has 15 residues. Trimming at V came to 6 bases and at J to 2 bases, leaving 8 bases not matched to a gene. Germline assignment: CDR1 LNHDA and CDR2 SQIVND (reference sequence). Study-wide results and limits: That few new T cells are recruited by each seasonal influenza vaccination was the authors' suggestion.

TCRdb passed the RT-PCR reads through MiXCR, listing each CDR3 protein once. The table records about 530,000 distinct CDR3 sequences, 10% to 15% of them present only once. This clonotype was found a few times. Its antigen is unidentified. The chain has TRBV19 and TRBJ2-3; 7 bases line up with TRBD2. The sequence was collected from a man over 45 who received an inactivated influenza vaccine. This specimen consisted of PBMCs from blood, obtained 45 days after vaccination. The CDR3 DNA sequence: TGTGCCAGTAGGGATCCTAGCGGATACACAGATACGCAGTATTTT. The encoded protein is CASRDPSGYTDTQYF. Combining the CDR3 with reference TRBV19 and TRBJ2-3 gives the whole variable domain DGGITQSPKYLFRKEGQNVTLSCEQNLNHDAMYWYRQDPGQGLRLIYYSQIVNDFQKGDIAEGYSVSREKKESFPLTVTSAQKNPTAFYLCASRDPSGYTDTQYFGPGTRLTVL.